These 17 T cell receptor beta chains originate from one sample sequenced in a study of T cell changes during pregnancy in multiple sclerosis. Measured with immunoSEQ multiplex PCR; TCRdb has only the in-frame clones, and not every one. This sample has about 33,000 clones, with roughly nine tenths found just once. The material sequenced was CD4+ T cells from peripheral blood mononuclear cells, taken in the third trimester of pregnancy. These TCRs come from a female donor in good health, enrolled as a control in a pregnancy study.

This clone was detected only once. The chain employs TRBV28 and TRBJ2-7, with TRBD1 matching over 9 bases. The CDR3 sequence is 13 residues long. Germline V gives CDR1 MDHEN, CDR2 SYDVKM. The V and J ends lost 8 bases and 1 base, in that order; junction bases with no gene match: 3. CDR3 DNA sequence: TGTGCCAGCTGGGGGACAGGGTCCTACGAGCAGTACTTC. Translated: CASWGTGSYEQYF.

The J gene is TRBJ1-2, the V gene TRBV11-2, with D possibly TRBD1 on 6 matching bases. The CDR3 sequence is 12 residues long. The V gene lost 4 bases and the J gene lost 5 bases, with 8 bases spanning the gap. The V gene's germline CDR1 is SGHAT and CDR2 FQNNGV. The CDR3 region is CASSSDSYGYTF. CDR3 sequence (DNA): TGTGCCAGCAGCTCGGACAGTTATGGCTACACCTTC.

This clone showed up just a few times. The CDR3 spells CASSILGSGSGNEQFF. CDR3 DNA sequence: TGTGCCAGCAGCATCCTCGGTAGCGGGAGTGGGAATGAGCAGTTCTTC. V gene TRBV7-3 combines with J gene TRBJ2-1, with 9 bases fitting TRBD2. From germline, CDR1 is SGHTA and CDR2 FQGTGA. The CDR3 is 16 residues long. V lost 5 bases to trimming and J lost 7 bases; unmatched junction nucleotides: 12.

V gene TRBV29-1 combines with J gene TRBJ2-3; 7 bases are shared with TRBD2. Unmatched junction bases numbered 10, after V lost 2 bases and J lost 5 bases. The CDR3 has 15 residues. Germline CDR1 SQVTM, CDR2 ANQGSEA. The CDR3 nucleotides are TGCAGCGTTGAATTACGGGGAGGGCCCGAAGATACGCAGTATTTT. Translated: CSVELRGGPEDTQYF.

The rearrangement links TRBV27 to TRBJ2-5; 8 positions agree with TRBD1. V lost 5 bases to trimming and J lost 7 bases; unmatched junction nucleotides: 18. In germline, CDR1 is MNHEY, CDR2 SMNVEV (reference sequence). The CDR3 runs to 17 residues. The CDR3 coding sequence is TGTGCCAGCAGTCCCAACAGCCTCGGGACAGGATGGGGGACCCAGTACTTC. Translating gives CASSPNSLGTGWGTQYF.

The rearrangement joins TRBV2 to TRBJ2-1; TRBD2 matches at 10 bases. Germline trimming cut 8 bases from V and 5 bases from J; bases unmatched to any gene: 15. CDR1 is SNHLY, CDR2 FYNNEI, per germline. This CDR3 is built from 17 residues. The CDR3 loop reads CASLGGPSAGGHNEQFF. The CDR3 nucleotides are TGTGCCAGCTTGGGAGGCCCTTCAGCGGGGGGGCACAATGAGCAGTTCTTC.

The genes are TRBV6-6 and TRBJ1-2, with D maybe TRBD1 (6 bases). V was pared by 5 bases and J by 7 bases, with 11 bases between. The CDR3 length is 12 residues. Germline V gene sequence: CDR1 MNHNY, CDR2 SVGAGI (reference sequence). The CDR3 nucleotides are TGTGCCAGCAGTCTGACAGGCGGTGGCTACACCTTC. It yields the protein CASSLTGGGYTF.

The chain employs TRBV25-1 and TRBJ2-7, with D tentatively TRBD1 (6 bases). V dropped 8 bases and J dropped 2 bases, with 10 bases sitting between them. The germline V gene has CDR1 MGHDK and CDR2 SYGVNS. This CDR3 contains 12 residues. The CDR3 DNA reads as TGTGCCAGCCGGGACACACCCTACGAGCAGTACTTC. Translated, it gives CASRDTPYEQYF.

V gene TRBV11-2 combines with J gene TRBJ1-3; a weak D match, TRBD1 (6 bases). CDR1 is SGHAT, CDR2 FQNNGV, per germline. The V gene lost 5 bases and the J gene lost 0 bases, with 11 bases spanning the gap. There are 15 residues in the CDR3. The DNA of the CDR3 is TGTGCCAGCAGCCCCGACAGGTTCTCTGGAAACACCATATATTTT. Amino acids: CASSPDRFSGNTIYF.

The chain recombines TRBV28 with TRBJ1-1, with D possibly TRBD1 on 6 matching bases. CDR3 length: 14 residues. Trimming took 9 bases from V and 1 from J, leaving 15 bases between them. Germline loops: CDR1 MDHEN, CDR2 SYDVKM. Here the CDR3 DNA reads TGTGCCAGTCTCCACAGGGTGAAGAACACTGAAGCTTTCTTT. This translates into CASLHRVKNTEAFF.

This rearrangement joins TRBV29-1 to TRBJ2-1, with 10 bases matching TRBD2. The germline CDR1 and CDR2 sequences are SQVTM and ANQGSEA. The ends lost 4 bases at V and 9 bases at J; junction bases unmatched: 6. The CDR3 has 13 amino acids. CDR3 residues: CSVALAGEGEQFF. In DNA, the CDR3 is TGCAGCGTTGCGCTAGCGGGAGAGGGTGAGCAGTTCTTC.

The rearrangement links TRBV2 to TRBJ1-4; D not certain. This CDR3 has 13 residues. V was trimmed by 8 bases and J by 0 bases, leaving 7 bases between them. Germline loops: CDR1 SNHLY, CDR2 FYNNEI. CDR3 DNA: TGTGCCAGCGTTGGCACAACTAATGAAAAACTGTTTTTT. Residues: CASVGTTNEKLFF.

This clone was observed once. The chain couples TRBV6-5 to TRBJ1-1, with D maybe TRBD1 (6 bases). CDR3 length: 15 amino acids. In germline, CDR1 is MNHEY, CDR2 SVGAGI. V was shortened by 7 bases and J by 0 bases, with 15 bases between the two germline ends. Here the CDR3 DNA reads TGTGCCAGCAACCACGCGACAGGTTTGAACACTGAAGCTTTCTTT. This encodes CASNHATGLNTEAFF.

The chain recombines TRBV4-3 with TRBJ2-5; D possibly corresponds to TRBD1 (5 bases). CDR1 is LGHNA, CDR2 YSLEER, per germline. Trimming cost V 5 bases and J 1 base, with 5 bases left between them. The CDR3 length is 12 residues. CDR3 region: CASSDSQETQYF. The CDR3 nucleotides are TGCGCCAGCAGCGACAGCCAAGAGACCCAGTACTTC.

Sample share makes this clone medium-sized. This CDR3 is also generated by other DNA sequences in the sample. CDR3 sequence: CASSEWTSGYEQYF. Written as DNA, the CDR3 is TGTGCCAGCAGTGAATGGACTAGCGGCTACGAGCAGTACTTC. The chain couples TRBV25-1 to TRBJ2-7; 10 nucleotides align to TRBD2. Germline V gene sequence: CDR1 MGHDK, CDR2 SYGVNS. CDR3 length: 14 residues. J was trimmed by 3 bases and V by 1 base; bases with no gene match: 0.

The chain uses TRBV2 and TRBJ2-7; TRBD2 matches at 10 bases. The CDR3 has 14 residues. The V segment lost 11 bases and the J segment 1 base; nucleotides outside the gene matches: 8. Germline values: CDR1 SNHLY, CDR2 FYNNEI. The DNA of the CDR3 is TGTGCCGGTTCAACTAGCGGGGCTTCCTACGAGCAGTACTTC. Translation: CAGSTSGASYEQYF.

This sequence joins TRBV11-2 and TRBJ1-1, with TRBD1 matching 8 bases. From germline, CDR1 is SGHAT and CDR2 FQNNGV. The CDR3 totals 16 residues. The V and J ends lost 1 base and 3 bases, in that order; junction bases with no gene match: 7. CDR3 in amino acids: CASSLGRGLRYTEAFF. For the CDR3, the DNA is TGTGCCAGCAGCTTAGGCAGGGGGCTACGGTACACTGAAGCTTTCTTT.